This TCR beta chain was observed in a study of blood T cells in healthy people across ages. Points from the study as a whole: Roughly linearly, TCR beta diversity per million T cells fell as age increased.

This clonotype was detected ten times or more. Its antigen is unknown. For the second PCR, which ran for about 6 to 12 cycles, a sample-barcoded 5' primer and a J-beta primer mix were used. TCRdb redid the calling of the 5' RACE reads with MiXCR, one entry per CDR3 protein. The sample has 1.5 million to 2 million distinct CDR3 sequences, 28% seen once. The sample consisted of blood. The receptor comes from a woman aged 25 to 39 in good health.

CDR3 coding DNA: TGCAGTGCTACCCGGAGGGAACCCTACGAGCAGTACTTC. Encoded protein: CSATRREPYEQYF. V usage is TRBV20-1 and J usage is TRBJ2-7; D is perhaps TRBD2 (6 bases). From germline, CDR1 is DFQATT and CDR2 SNEGSKA (reference sequence). This CDR3 has 13 amino acids. V was trimmed by 4 bases and J by 2 bases, leaving 12 bases between them.